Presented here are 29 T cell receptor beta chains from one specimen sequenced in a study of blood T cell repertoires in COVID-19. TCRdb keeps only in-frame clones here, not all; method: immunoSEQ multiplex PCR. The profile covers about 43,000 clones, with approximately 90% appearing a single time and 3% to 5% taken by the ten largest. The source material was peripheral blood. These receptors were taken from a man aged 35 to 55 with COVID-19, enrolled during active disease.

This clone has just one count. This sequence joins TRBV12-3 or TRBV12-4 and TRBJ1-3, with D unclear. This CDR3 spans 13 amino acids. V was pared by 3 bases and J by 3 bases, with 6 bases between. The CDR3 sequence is CASSFGGGNTIYF. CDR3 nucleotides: TGTGCCAGCAGTTTCGGAGGTGGAAACACCATATATTTT.

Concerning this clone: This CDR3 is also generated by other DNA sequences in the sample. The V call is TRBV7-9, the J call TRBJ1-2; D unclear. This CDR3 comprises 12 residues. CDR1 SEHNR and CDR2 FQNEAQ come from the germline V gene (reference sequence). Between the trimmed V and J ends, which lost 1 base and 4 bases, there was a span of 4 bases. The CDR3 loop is CASSLDSYGYTF. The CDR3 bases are TGTGCCAGCAGCTTAGACAGCTATGGCTACACCTTC.

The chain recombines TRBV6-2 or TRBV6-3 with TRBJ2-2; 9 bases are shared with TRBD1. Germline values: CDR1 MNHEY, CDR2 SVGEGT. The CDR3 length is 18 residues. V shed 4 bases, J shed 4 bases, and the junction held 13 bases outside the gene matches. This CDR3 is CASSFPGQGLLTTGELFF. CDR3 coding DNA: TGTGCCAGCAGTTTCCCGGGACAGGGATTACTGACCACCGGGGAGCTGTTTTTT.

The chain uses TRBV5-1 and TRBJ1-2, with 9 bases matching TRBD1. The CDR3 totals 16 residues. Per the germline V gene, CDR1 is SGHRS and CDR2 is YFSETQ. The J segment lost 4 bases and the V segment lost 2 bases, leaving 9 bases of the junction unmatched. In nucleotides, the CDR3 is TGCGCCAGCAGCTTCAACCCGACAGGGGGAACCTATGGCTACACCTTC. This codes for CASSFNPTGGTYGYTF.

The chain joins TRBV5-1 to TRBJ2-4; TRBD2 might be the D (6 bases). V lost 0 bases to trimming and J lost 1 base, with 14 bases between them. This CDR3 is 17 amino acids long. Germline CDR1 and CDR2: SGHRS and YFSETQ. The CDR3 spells CASSLAEGIVAKNIQYF. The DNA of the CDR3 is TGCGCCAGCAGCTTGGCGGAGGGCATCGTTGCCAAAAACATTCAGTACTTC. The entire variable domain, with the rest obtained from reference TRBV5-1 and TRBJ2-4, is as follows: KAGVTQTPRYLIKTRGQQVTLSCSPISGHRSVSWYQQTPGQGLQFLFEYFSETQRNKGNFPGRFSGRQFSNSRSEMNVSTLELGDSALYLCASSLAEGIVAKNIQYFGAGTRLSVL.

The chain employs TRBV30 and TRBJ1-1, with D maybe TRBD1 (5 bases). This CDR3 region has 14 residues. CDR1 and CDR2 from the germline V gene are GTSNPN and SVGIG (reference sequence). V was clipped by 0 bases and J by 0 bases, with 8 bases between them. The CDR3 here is CAWSVPGMNTEAFF. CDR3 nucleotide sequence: TGTGCCTGGAGTGTTCCAGGGATGAACACTGAAGCTTTCTTT.

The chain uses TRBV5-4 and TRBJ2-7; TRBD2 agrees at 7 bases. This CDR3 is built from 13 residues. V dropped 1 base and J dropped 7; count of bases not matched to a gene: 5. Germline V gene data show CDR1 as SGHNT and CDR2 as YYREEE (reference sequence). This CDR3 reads CASSLSGGYEQYF. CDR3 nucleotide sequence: TGTGCCAGCAGCTTGTCCGGGGGGTATGAGCAGTACTTC. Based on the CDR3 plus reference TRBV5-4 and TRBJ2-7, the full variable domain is ETGVTQSPTHLIKTRGQQVTLRCSSQSGHNTVSWYQQALGQGPQFIFQYYREEENGRGNFPPRFSGLQFPNYSSELNVNALELDDSALYLCASSLSGGYEQYFGPGTRLTVT.

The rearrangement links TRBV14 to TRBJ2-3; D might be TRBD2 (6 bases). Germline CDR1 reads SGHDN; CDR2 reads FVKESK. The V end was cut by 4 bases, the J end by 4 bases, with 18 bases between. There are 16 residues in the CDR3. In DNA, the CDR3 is TGTGCCAGCAGCCCGCTGGGGGGAGGATGGTCAGATACGCAGTATTTT. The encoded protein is CASSPLGGGWSDTQYF.

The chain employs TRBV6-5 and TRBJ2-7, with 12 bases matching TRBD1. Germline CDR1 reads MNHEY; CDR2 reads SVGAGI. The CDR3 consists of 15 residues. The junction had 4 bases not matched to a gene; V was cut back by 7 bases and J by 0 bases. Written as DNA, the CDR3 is TGTGCCAGCACACCGGGACAGGGGGCCTCCTACGAGCAGTACTTC. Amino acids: CASTPGQGASYEQYF.

The CDR3 DNA reads as TGTGCCAGCAGTGAATGGTTAGCGGGGGGGCAGGAGACCCAGTACTTC. Its protein product is CASSEWLAGGQETQYF. The chain is built from TRBV6-1 and TRBJ2-5, with TRBD2 matching over 11 bases. Per the germline V gene, CDR1 is MNHNS and CDR2 is SASEGT. This CDR3 is 16 amino acids long. V dropped 2 bases and J dropped 5; count of bases not matched to a gene: 7.

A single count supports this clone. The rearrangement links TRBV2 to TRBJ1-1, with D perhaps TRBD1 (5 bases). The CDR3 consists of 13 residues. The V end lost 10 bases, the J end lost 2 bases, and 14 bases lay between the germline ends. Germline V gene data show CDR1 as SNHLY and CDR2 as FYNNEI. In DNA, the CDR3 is TGTGCCACTACACAGGTGATCAACACTGAAGCTTTCTTT. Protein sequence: CATTQVINTEAFF. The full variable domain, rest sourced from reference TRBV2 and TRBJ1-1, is EPEVTQTPSHQVTQMGQEVILRCVPISNHLYFYWYRQILGQKVEFLVSFYNNEISEKSEIFDDQFSVERPDGSNFTLKIRSTKLEDSAMYFCATTQVINTEAFFGQGTRLTVV.

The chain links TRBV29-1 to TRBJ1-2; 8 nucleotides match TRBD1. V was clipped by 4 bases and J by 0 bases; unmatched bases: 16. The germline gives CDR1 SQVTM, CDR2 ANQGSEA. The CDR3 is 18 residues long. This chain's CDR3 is CSVGLSPTGAATNYGYTF. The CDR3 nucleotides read TGCAGCGTTGGATTATCCCCGACAGGGGCTGCCACTAACTATGGCTACACCTTC.

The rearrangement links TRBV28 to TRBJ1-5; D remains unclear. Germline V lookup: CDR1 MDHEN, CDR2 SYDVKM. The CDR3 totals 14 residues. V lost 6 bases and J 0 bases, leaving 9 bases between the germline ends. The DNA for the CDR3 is TGTGCCAGCAGCCTTGTACTTAGCAATCAGCCCCAGCATTTT. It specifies CASSLVLSNQPQHF. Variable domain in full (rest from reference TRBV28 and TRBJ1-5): DVKVTQSSRYLVKRTGEKVFLECVQDMDHENMFWYRQDPGLGLRLIYFSYDVKMKEKGDIPEGYSVSREKKERFSLILESASTNQTSMYLCASSLVLSNQPQHFGDGTRLSIL.

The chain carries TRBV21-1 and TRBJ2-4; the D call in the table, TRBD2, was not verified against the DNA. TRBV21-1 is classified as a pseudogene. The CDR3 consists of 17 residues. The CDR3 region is CASSSMGRVVAKNIQYF. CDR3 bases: TGTGCCAGCAGCTCCATGGGGAGGGTAGTGGCCAAAAACATTCAGTACTTC.

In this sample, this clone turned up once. Here the CDR3 DNA reads TGTGCCAGCAGTTGGTCGGGGAGCAATCAGCCCCAGCATTTT. As protein: CASSWSGSNQPQHF. The chain recombines TRBV6-5 with TRBJ1-5; D uncertain. Germline assignment: CDR1 MNHEY and CDR2 SVGAGI. There are 14 residues in the CDR3. Trimming removed 4 bases from V and 1 base from J, with 8 bases in between.

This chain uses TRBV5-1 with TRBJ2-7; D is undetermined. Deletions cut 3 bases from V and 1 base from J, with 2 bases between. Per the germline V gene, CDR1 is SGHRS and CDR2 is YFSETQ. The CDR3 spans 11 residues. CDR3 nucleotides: TGCGCCAGCAGCTCTTCCTACGAGCAGTACTTC. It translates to CASSSSYEQYF.

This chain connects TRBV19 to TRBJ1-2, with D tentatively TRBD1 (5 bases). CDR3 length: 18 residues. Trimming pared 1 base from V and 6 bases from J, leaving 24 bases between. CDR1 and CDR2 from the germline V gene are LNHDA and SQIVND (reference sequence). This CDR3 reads CASSIGGGPHRRAHGYTF. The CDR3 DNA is TGTGCCAGTAGTATAGGGGGGGGACCGCACCGCCGGGCTCATGGCTACACCTTC.

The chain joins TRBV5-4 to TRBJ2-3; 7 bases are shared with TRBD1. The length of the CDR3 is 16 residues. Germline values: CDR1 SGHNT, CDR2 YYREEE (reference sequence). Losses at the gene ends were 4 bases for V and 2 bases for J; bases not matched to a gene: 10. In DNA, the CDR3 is TGTGCCAGCAGCCGACCCCGACAGGGAACCACAGATACGCAGTATTTT. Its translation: CASSRPRQGTTDTQYF.

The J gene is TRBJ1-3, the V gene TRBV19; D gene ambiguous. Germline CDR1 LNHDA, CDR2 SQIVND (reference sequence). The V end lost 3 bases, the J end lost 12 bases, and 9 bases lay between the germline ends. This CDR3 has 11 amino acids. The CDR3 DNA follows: TGTGCCAGTAGTATTGGAGGGAACATATATTTT. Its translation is CASSIGGNIYF.

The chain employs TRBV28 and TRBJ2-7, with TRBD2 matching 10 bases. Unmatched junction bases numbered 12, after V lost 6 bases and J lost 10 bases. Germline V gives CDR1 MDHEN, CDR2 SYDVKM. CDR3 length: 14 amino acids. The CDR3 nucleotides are TGTGCCAGCAGACCGCCCGGGACTAGCGCGGGTCAGTACTTC. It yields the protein CASRPPGTSAGQYF.

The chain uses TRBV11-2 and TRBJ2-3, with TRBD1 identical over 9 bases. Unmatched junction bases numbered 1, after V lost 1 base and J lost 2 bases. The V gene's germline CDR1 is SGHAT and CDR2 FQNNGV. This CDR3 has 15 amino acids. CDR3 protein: CASSLGTGDTDTQYF. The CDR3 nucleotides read TGTGCCAGCAGCTTAGGGACAGGGGACACAGATACGCAGTATTTT.

The CDR3 sequence: CASSGQGLGQPQHF. For the CDR3, the DNA is TGTGCCAGCAGTGGACAGGGTTTGGGGCAGCCCCAGCATTTT. The rearrangement uses TRBV2 and TRBJ1-5; 7 positions agree with TRBD1. Trimming took 4 bases from V and 7 from J; bases not matched to a gene: 7. The germline V gene has CDR1 SNHLY and CDR2 FYNNEI. CDR3 size: 14 residues.

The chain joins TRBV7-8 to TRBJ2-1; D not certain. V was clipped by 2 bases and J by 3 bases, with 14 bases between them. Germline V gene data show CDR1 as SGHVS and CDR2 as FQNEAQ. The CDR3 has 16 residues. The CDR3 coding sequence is TGTGCCAGCAGCTTAACTGACGAGGAAATCTACAATGAGCAGTTCTTC. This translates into CASSLTDEEIYNEQFF.

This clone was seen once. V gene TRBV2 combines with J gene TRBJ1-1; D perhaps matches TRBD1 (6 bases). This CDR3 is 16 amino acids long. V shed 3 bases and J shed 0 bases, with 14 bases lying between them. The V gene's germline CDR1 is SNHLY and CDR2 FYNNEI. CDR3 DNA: TGTGCCAGCAGTGAGGACAGTCCCCGACTGAACACTGAAGCTTTCTTT. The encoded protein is CASSEDSPRLNTEAFF.

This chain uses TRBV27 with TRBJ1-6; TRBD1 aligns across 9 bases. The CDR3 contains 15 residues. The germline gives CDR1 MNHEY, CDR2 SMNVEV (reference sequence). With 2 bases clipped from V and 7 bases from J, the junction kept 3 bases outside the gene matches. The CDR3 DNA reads TGTGCCAGCAGTTTACCGGGACAGGGAAATTCACCCCTCCACTTT. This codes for CASSLPGQGNSPLHF.

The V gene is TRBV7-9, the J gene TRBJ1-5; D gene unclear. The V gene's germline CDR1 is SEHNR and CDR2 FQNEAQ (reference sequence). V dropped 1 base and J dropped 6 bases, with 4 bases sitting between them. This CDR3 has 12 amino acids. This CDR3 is CASSLGSQPQHF. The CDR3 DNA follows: TGTGCCAGCAGCTTAGGTAGTCAGCCCCAGCATTTT.

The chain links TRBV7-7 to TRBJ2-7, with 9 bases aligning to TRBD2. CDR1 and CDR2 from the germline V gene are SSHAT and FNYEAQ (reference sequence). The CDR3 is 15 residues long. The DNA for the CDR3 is TGTGCTCCCCCTAGCGGGACCAGGAGCTCCTACGAGCAGTACTTC. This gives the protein CAPPSGTRSSYEQYF.

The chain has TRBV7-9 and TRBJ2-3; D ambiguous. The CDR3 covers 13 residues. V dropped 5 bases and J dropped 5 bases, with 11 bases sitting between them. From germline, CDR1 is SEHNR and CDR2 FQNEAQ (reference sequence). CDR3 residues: CASSLPPGDTQYF. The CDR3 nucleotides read TGTGCCAGCAGCCTCCCCCCAGGAGATACGCAGTATTTT.

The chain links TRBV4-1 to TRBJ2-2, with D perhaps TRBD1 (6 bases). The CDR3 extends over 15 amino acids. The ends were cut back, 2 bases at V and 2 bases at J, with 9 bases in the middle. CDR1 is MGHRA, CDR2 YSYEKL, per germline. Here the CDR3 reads CASSQQDRNTGELFF. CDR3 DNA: TGCGCCAGCAGCCAACAGGACAGAAACACCGGGGAGCTGTTTTTT.